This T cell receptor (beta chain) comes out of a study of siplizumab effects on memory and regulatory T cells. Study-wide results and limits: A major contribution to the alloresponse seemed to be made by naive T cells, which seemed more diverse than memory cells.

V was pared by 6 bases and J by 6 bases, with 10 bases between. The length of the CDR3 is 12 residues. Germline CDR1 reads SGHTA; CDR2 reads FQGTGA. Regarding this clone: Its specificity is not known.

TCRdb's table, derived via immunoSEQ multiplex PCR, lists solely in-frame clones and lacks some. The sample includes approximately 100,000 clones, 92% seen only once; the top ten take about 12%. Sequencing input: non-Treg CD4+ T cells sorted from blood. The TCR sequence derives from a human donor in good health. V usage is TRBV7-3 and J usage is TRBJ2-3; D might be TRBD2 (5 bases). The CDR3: CASSSEADTQYF. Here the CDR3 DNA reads TGTGCCAGCAGTTCGGAGGCCGATACGCAGTATTTT.